This TCR beta chain appears in the sequencing data of a study of Graves' ophthalmopathy and Graves' hyperthyroidism (dated by TCRdb to 2016 to 2019). In terms of the full investigation: Peripheral blood was collected at initial diagnosis, before any treatment. The study used signatures of the TCR beta repertoire to tell Graves' ophthalmopathy apart from Graves' hyperthyroidism and to predict which patients would progress to ophthalmopathy. In total, 135 blood samples were TCR-sequenced: around 42 ophthalmopathy, 75 hyperthyroidism and approximately 17 hyperthyroidism-to-ophthalmopathy patients. A discovery set of 100 patients (43 ophthalmopathy, 55 to 65 stable hyperthyroidism) was enrolled to explore V-J signatures distinguishing ophthalmopathy from hyperthyroidism. An independent validation cohort comprised under 20 hyperthyroidism patients and 15 to 17 patients who later progressed from hyperthyroidism to ophthalmopathy. In over 5 hyperthyroidism patients, the T-cell repertoires found in thyroid tissue were compared with those found in blood. Once sampling was done, hyperthyroidism patients were given methimazole at a starting dose of 30 mg daily, while ophthalmopathy patients were given high-dose intravenous methylprednisolone. The 85 to 100 discovery patients were divided at random into training and test sets in a 7:3 ratio.

The junction carries 2 bases between V and J, which are trimmed by 0 bases and 11 bases respectively. Taken from the germline V gene, the CDR1 and CDR2 loops are SGHAT and FQNNGV. The cysteine opens and the phenylalanine closes a CDR3 of 11 amino acids. Only the CDR3 region is kept as DNA, spanning 33 bases read in frame from base 1. This clonotype was picked up many times. No cognate antigen has been identified for it. Base qualities are not provided; no much larger clone lies one nucleotide away. For repertoire sequencing, TCR beta CDR3 regions were amplified from RNA transcripts. The first round of RT-PCR was done with HTBI primers and the Qiagen OneStep RT-PCR kit, and was followed by a second round of multiplex PCR, then size selection and purification. Sequencing of the libraries was carried out on an Illumina HiSeq2000 in paired-end mode with 100 bp reads. The study's own analysis went as follows. SOAPnuke was used for read processing, and reads with adapters, uncalled bases, a mean Phred below 15, or no exact constant-primer or identifier match were discarded. COPE v1.2.5 was used to merge the high-quality paired reads. Each unique nucleotide sequence was defined as a clonotype, and clonotypes were aligned to IMGT TRB V, D and J references with MiTCR v1.1. Analysis was restricted to V-J combinations with a frequency above 0.0001, which covered 99.2% of repertoires. For each V-J combination, a TCR clonal expansion and chaos score was defined as the ratio of F50 clonal expansion to chaos observed in the TCRdist matrix. Welch's t-statistics and random forest were used to reduce features to about 13 V-J combinations, which were fed into a naive Bayes classifier. The Morisita-Horn index was used to measure how similar the thyroid and blood repertoires were. TCRdb itself trimmed the public reads at Q25 with fastp, ran MiXCR and retained productive beta chains. Each CDR3 protein appears once, grouped with its most common genes and DNA. None of the V and J calls come from the authors' own analysis; TCRdb made them. In this sample the table shows about 620,000 distinct CDR3 sequences, about 20% of which occur a single time. Approximately 6.5% of the sample is in the top ten clones.

Results and caveats for the whole study, not just this receptor: No statistical method was used to predetermine the sample size, and group allocation was not hidden from the investigators. Most expanded thyroid clonotypes with frequency above 0.001 were also detected in blood, suggesting blood repertoires may reflect the thyroid immune response. In validation, the model predicted ophthalmopathy progression with more than 55% sensitivity and 72% to 80% specificity; roughly eleven predicted patients were CT-confirmed with GO in a median of 6.5 months. The 13-signature model separated ophthalmopathy from stable hyperthyroidism with roughly 88% sensitivity and about 81% specificity in cross-validation, and 80%/75% in the test set.

Hyperthyroidism was considered stable if no progression to ophthalmopathy occurred within 18 months of follow-up. Patients with hyperthyroidism were aged 18 to 65 years, had been newly diagnosed, and had a disease duration of less than 2 months. Patients with other autoimmune diseases, uncontrolled infections, pregnancy or lactation were excluded from the study. Clinical symptoms, serum thyroxine, TRAb, thyroid ultrasound and orbital computed tomography formed the basis of the diagnosis. Using Ficoll-Paque density gradient centrifugation, PBMCs were isolated from roughly 9.2 ml of fresh peripheral blood. Total RNA was extracted with Trizol reagent and quality-checked on an Agilent 2100 Bioanalyzer.

Specimen: peripheral blood. The chain was built from TRBV11-2 and TRBJ1-6, with the D gene not clear enough to name. This sequence was found in a woman aged 18-29 years with stable Graves' hyperthyroidism. Some clones in this sample may be carry-over from other donors' samples. Donor details come from another sample of the same person, matched by shared clones. The CDR3 reads CASSLDTPLHF. The DNA sequence is as follows: TGTGCCAGCAGCTTAGATACACCCCTCCACTTT.